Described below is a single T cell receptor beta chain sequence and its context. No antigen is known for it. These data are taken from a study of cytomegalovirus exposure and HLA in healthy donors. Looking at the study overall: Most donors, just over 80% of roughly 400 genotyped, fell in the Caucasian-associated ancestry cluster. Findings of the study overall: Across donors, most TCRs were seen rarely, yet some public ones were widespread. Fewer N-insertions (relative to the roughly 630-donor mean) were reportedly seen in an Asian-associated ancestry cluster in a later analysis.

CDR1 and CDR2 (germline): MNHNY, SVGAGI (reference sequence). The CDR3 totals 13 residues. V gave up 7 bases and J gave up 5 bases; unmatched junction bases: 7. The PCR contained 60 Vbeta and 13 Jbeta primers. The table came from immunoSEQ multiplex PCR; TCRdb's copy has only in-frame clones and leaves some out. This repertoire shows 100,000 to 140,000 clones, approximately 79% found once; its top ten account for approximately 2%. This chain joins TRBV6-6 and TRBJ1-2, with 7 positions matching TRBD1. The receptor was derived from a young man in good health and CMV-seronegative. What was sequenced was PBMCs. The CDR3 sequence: CASTGTVRYGYTF. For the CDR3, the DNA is TGTGCCAGCACCGGGACAGTTCGTTATGGCTACACCTTC.